This TCR beta chain was identified during a study of blood T cell repertoires in COVID-19. Using immunoSEQ multiplex PCR, the repertoire was profiled, and TCRdb retains in-frame clones only, with some absent. The table includes hundreds of thousands of clones, roughly 89% detected once. This clone was observed a few times. The germline gives CDR1 MGHRA, CDR2 YSYEKL. The germline V and J ends were trimmed by 0 bases and 2 bases, with 18 bases remaining between them. The CDR3 is made up of 18 amino acids. Sequences were obtained from PBMCs or T cells enriched from blood (not recorded which). The chain couples TRBV4-1 to TRBJ2-3; TRBD1 might be the D (5 bases). The clonotype comes from a young man who had been exposed to COVID-19. The CDR3 bases are TGCGCCAGCAGCCAAGAACGGGCGACAGACCGATACACAGATACGCAGTATTTT. Translating it yields CASSQERATDRYTDTQYF.